This entry concerns a single T cell receptor (beta chain). Other DNA variants within this sample encode the same CDR3. It was CD45RO-negative cells, positively selected for CCR7, that made up naive CD8 cells, with terminally differentiated effector memory CD45RA+ cells excluded. The data were obtained in a study of shared clonotypes between healthy human individuals. Profiling relied on immunoSEQ multiplex PCR, and the TCRdb table lists in-frame clones only, not all of them. The profile covers about 2 million clones, with approximately 94% appearing a single time and more than 0.95% taken by the ten largest. The germline gives CDR1 GTSNPN, CDR2 SVGIG (reference sequence). This CDR3 contains 12 residues. V was shortened by 1 base and J by 2 bases, with 6 bases between the two germline ends.

This chain uses TRBV30 with TRBJ2-7; D is uncertain. This sequence originates from a man aged 18 to 29 in good health. Source material: naive CD8+ T cells sorted from blood. This chain's CDR3 is CAWSEGPYEQYF. CDR3 sequence (DNA): TGTGCCTGGAGTGAAGGGCCCTACGAGCAGTACTTC.